This T cell receptor (beta chain) was identified in a study of shared clonotypes between healthy human individuals. Study-level findings and limits: Clonotype sharing levels among donors were expected to vary with sequencing depth.

Turning to this clone: Its antigen remains unidentified.

Trimming removed 4 bases from V and 9 bases from J; junction bases left unmatched: 7. The germline V gene has CDR1 SGHTS and CDR2 YDEGEE. The CDR3 contains 12 residues. The material for each subset, its genomic DNA, was split evenly across several immunoSEQ plates. Produced via immunoSEQ multiplex PCR; TCRdb's table is partial and in-frame only. This sample yields around 500,000 clones, of which roughly four fifths are seen a single time; 10% to 15% belongs to the top ten. This chain connects TRBV5-8 to TRBJ2-7; the match to TRBD2 covers 7 bases. The receptor's source is a woman aged 35 to 49 in good health. Some clones in this sample may be carry-over from other donors' samples. Source material: PBMCs. Written as DNA, the CDR3 is TGTGCCAGCAGCAGTACTAGCGCATCGCAGTACTTC. This encodes CASSSTSASQYF.